The entry below describes one T cell receptor beta chain. Other nucleotide sequences in the sample specify the same CDR3. This table comes from immunoSEQ multiplex PCR, and its TCRdb copy is limited to in-frame clones, with some not included. Of some 96,000 clones listed, more than 85% were seen once; the top ten hold 0.15%. This sample stems from a study of siplizumab effects on memory and regulatory T cells. This CDR3 comprises 16 residues. CDR1 and CDR2 (germline): MNHNY, SVGAGI (reference sequence). The V end lost 0 bases, the J end lost 1 base, and 11 bases lay between the germline ends. V is TRBV6-6 and J is TRBJ2-3; D remains ambiguous. Sequenced: CD4+ T cells sorted from blood. The receptor was derived from a human donor in good health. CDR3 nucleotides: TGTGCCAGCAGTTACTCACATGCTGGGGGCACAGATACGCAGTATTTT. It translates to CASSYSHAGGTDTQYF.